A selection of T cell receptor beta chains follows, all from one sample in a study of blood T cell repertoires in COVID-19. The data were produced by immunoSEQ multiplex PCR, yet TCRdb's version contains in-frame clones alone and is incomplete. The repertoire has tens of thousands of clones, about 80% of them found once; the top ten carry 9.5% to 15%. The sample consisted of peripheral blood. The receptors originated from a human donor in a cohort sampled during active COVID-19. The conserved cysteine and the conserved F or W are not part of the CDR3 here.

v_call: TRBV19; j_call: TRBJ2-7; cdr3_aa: ASSIDVTGPSYEQY
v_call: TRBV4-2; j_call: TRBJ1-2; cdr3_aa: ASSQNRDGAYGYT
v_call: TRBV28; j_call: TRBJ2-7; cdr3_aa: ASNPPGGYEQY
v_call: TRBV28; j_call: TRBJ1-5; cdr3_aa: ASSLYGQGSGQPQH
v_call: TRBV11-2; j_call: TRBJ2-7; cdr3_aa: ASSLRQGYEQY
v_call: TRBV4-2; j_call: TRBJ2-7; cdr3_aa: ASSRFGGTYEQY
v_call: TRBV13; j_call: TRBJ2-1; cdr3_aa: ASSLTSSNEQF
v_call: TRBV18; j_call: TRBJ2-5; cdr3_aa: ASSPMGAETQY
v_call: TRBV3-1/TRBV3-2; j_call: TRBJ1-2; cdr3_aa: ASNREGGSSGYT
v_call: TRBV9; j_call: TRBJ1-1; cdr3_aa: ASTSGGAWF
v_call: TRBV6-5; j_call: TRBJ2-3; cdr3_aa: ASSYRSGRASDTQY
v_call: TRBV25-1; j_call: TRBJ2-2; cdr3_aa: ASTVAGELF
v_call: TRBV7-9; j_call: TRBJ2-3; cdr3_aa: ASSSRGGADTQY
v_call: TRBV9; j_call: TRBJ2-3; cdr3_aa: ASSLAVTDTQY
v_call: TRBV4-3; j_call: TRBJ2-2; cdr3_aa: ASSQEAPTNTGELF
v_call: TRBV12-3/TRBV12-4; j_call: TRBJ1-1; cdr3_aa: ASSFVTGEAF
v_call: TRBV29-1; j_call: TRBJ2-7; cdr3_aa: SVVAGYEQY
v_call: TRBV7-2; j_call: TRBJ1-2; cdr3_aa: ASSPRTGAGYT
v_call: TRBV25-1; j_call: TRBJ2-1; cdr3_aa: ASSASDGLAAPYNEQF
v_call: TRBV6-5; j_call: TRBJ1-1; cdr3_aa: ASFRNTEAF
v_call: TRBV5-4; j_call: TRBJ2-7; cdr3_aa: ASSLAGSFNYEQY
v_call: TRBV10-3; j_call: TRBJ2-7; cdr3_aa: AISVAGASYEQY
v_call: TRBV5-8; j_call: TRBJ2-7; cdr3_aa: ASSLRRGAYEQY
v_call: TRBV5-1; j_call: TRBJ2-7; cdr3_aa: ASSLVRGEQY
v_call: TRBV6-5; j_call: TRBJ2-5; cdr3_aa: ASSSDRQETQY
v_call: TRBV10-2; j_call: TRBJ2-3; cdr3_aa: ASKTSGTDTQY
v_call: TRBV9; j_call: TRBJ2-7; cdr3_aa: ASSPPAGGPSEQY
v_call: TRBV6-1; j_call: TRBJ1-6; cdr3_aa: ASSELGGGSPLH
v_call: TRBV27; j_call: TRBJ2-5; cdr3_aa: ASSWSRGLQETQY
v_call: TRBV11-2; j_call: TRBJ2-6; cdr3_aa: ASSLEAPGGANVLT
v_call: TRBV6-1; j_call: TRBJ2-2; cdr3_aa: ASSDQTEVYTGELF
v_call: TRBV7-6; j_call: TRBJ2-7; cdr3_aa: ASSFRASGGPYEQY
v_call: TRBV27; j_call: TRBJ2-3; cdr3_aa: ASSFSSTDTQY
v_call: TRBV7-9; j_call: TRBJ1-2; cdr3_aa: ASSLGQGAGGYT
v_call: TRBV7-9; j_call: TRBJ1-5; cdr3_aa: ASSSSRGAGQPQH
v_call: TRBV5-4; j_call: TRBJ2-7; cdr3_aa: ASSWGGGGLAYEQY
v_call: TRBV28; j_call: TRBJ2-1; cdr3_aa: ASTRTSPYNEQF
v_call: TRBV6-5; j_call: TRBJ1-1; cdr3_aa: ASKGGLNTEAF
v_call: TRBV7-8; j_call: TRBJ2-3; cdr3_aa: ASSLRREFTDTQY
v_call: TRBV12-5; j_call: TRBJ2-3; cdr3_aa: ASDHPGLADGDTQY
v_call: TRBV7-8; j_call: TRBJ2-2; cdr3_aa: AIESLHTGGELF
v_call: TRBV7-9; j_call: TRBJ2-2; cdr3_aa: ASTLQTAQGGELF
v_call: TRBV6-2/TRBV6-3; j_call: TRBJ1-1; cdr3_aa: ASSALQDYAEAF
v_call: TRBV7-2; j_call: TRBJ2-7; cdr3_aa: ASSLVGRMGAYEQY
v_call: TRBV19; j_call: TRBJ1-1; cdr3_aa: ASMTTGEVTEAF
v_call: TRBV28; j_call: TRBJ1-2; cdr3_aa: ASSYFGPPRVT
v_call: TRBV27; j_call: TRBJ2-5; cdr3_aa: ASSLYGTGGRETQY
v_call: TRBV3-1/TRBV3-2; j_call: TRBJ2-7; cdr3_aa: AVLPPGEGGYALEQY
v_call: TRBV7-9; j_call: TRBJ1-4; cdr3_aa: AVARELTTNEKLF
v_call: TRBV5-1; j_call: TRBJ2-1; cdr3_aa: ASSFQGSYNEQF
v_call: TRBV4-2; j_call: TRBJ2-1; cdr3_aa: ASRPSLAVSYNEQF
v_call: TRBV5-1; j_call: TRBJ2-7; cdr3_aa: ASSSGTEDYEQY
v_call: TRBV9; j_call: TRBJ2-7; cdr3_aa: ASSDPTSDSYEQY
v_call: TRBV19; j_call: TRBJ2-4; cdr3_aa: ASRTGNIQY
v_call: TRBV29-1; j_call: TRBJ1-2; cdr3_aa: SVDGSYGYT